The present T cell receptor (beta chain) was sequenced within a study of T-cell memory formation after mild COVID-19. Whole-study context: Clusters of TCRs were largely donor specific. Whole-study findings and limits: The SARS-CoV-2 specificity of second-wave clones reaching peak at day 37 remained unverified. Some responding clones appeared in pre-infection memory, suggesting cross-reactive memory joined.

5'RACE primed from the constant segment yielded TCR alpha and TCR beta cDNA libraries bearing sample barcodes and UMIs. From the 5' RACE reads, TCRdb called clonotypes with MiXCR, one entry per CDR3 protein. This repertoire shows a few hundred thousand distinct CDR3 sequences, under 20% found once; its top ten account for roughly 25%. This CDR3 has 13 residues. Germline V CDR1 and CDR2: MNHEY, SMNVEV (reference sequence). J lost 7 bases, V lost 5 bases, and 4 bases had no gene match. This clonotype turned up a few times. What it binds is unknown. This rearrangement joins TRBV27 to TRBJ2-2, with 7 bases that match TRBD1. Material for sequencing was PBMCs or a T cell subset sorted from them (not recorded which). The receptor comes from a man between 18 and 35 years old who had mild COVID-19 (a few samples of this study predate the infection). Cell type and time point are not known. The CDR3 loop is CASSPTGVGELFF. DNA of the CDR3: TGTGCCAGCAGTCCAACAGGGGTCGGGGAGCTGTTTTTT.